Sequencing of this T cell receptor beta chain was carried out in a study of tissue T cells after allogeneic stem cell transplantation. The table came from immunoSEQ multiplex PCR; TCRdb's copy has only in-frame clones and leaves some out. The sample shows about 26,000 clones, roughly nine tenths of them seen only once. General study results and limits: Anatomically similar tissues had similar TCR repertoires within each patient.

About this clone itself: Its matching antigen is unknown.

There are 12 residues in the CDR3. V lost 2 bases, J lost 4 bases, and 3 bases lay in between. Germline V gives CDR1 MDHEN, CDR2 SYDVKM. This TCR was recovered from a male donor aged 60 or older who later had graft-versus-host disease after an allogeneic stem cell transplant. The chain links TRBV28 to TRBJ1-5; D remains unclear. This material consisted of blood, taken before transplantation. CDR3 coding DNA: TGTGCCAGCAGTTTAGGGAATCAGCCCCAGCATTTT. It translates to CASSLGNQPQHF.